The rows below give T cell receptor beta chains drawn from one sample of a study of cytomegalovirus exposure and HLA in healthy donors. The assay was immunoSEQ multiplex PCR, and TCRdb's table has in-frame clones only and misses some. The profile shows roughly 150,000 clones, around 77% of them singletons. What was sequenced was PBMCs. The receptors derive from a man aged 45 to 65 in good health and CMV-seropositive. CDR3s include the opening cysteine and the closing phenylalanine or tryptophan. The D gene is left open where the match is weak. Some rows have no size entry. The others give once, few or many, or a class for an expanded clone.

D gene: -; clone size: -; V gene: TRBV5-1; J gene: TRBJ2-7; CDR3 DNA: TGCGCCAGCAGCTCGGGAAACTTCTACGAGCAGTACTTC; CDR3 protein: CASSSGNFYEQYF
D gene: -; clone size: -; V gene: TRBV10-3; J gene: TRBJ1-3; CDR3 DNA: TGTGCCATCGGACAGCTCTCTGGAAACACCATATATTTT; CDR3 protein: CAIGQLSGNTIYF
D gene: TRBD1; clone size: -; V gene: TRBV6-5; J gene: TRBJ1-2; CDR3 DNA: TGTGCCAGTAACCGGGACAGGGGGTCCTATGGCTACACCTTC; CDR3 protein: CASNRDRGSYGYTF
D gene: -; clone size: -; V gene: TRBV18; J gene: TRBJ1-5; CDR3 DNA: TGTGCCAGCTCACCAAGCAGGGGAAGACAGCCCCAGCATTTT; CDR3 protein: CASSPSRGRQPQHF
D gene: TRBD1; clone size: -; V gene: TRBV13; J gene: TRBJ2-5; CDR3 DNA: TGTGCCAGCAGCACGGGACAGATGGAGACCCAGTACTTC; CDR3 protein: CASSTGQMETQYF
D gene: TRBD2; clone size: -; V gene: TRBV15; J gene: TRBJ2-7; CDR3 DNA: TGTGCCACCAGCAGAGGACGGGGGGTAACCTACGAGCAGTACTTC; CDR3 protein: CATSRGRGVTYEQYF
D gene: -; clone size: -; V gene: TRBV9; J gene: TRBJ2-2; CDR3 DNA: TGTGCCAGCAGCTGGGGGACACTGAACACCGGGGAGCTGTTTTTT; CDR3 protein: CASSWGTLNTGELFF
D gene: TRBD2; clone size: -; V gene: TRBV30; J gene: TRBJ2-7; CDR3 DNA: TGTGCCTGGAACCAAGGTAGCGGGGGGGCCCCCGAGCAGTACTTC; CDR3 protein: CAWNQGSGGAPEQYF
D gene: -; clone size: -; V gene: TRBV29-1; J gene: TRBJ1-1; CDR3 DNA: TGCAGCGTTAAACCGGCAGGTAGAGCTTTCTTT; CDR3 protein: CSVKPAGRAFF
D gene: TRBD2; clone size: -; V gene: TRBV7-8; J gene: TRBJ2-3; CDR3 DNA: TGTGCCAGCAGCTTACTAGCGGGGGGGAGCACAGATACGCAGTATTTT; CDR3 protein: CASSLLAGGSTDTQYF
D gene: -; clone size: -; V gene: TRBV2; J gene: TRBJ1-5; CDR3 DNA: TGTGCCAGCAGTGAGGGCCTCCCGCCCCAGCATTTT; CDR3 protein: CASSEGLPPQHF
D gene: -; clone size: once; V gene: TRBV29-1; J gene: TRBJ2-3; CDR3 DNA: TGCAGCGCAGGAAGGGGGAGCACAGATACGCAGTATTTT; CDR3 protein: CSAGRGSTDTQYF
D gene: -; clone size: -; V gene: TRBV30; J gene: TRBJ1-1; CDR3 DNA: TGTGCCTGGGACAGTATGGCTGGTACTGAAGCTTTCTTT; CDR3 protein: CAWDSMAGTEAFF
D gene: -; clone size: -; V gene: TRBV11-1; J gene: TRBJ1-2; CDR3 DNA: TGTGCCAGCAGCTCCCTAATATATGAGGTCTATGGCTACACCTTC; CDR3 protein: CASSSLIYEVYGYTF
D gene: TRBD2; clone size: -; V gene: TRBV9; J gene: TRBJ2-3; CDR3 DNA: TGTGCCAGCAGCGTAGCTGGTAGCGGGGGGACCACAGATACGCAGTATTTT; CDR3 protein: CASSVAGSGGTTDTQYF
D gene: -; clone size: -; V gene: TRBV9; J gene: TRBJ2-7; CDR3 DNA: TGTGCCAGCAGCGTGGGCTTCGGGGGCGAGCAGTACTTC; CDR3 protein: CASSVGFGGEQYF
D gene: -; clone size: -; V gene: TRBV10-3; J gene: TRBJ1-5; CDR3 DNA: TGTGCCGCCGCGACAGGCAATCAGCCCCAGCATTTT; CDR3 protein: CAAATGNQPQHF
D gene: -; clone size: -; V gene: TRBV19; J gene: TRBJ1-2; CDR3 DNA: TGTGCCTCCTACCAGGGTACCCAGAACTATGGCTACACCTTC; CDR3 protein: CASYQGTQNYGYTF
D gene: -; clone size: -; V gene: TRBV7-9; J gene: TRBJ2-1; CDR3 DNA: TGTGCCAGCAGCTTAGATGGGTTCCTAGCGAATGAGCAGTTCTTC; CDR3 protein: CASSLDGFLANEQFF
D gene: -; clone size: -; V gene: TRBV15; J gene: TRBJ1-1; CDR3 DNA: TGTGCCACCAGCAGAGATCGTCAGGGGACCACTGAAGCTTTCTTT; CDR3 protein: CATSRDRQGTTEAFF
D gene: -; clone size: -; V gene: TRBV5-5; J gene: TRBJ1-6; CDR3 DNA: TGTGCCAGCAGCCACAGAGCTGGCGATTCACCCCTCCACTTT; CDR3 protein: CASSHRAGDSPLHF
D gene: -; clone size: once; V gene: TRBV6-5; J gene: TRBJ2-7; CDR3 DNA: TGTGCCAGCAGTTACCCGGACAGCCCACGCGAGCAGTACTTC; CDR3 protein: CASSYPDSPREQYF
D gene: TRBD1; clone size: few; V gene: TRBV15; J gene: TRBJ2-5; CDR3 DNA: TGTGCCACCAGCAGCCGAGGGGGCATGGAGACCCAGTACTTC; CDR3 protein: CATSSRGGMETQYF
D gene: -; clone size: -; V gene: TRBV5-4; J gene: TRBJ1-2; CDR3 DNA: TGTGCCAGCAGCACTCCCGACAGGCCGCCTTATGGCTACACCTTC; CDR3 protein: CASSTPDRPPYGYTF
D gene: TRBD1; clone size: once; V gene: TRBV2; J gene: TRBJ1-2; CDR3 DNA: TGTGCCAGCAGGAGACCGGGACAGGGGGCGGGCTATGGCTACACCTTC; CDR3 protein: CASRRPGQGAGYGYTF
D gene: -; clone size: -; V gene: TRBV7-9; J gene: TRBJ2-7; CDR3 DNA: TGTGCCAGCAGCTCTCGACAAATTTACGAGCAGTACTTC; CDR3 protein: CASSSRQIYEQYF
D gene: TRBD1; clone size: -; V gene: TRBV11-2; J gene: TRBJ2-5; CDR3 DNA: TGTGCCAGCAGCTTCCTGACAGGGAAAGAGACCCAGTACTTC; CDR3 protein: CASSFLTGKETQYF
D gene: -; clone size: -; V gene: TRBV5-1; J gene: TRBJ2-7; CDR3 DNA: TGCGCCAGCAGCTTGGCGGGTCTCGAGCAGTACTTC; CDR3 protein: CASSLAGLEQYF
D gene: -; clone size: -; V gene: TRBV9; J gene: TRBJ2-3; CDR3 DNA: TGTGCCAGCAGTTCCCCACAGAAGGATACGCAGTATTTT; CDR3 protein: CASSSPQKDTQYF
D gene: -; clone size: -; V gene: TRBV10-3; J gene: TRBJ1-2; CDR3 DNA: TGTGCCATCAGTGATATGGAACAGGAACGGACCGGCTATGGCTACACCTTC; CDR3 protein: CAISDMEQERTGYGYTF
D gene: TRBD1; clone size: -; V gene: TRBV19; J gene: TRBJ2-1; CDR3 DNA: TGTGCCAGTAGTAGCTCCGGGACAGGGGCATACAATGAGCAGTTCTTC; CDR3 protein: CASSSSGTGAYNEQFF
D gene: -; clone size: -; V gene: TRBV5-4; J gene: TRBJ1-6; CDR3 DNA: TGTGCCAGCACCGATGGACAGTCCAATTCACCCCTCCACTTT; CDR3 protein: CASTDGQSNSPLHF
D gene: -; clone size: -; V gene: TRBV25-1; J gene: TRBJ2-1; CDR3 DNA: TGTGCCAGCAGTTACTCGAGCCAGGGGGGCAATGAGCAGTTCTTC; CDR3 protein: CASSYSSQGGNEQFF
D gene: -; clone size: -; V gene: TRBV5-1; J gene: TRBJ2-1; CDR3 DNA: TGCGCCAGCAGCGCGGGTCGAGCACTTACCTACAATGAGCAGTTCTTC; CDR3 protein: CASSAGRALTYNEQFF
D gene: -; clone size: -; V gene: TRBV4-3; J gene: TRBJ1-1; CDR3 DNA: TGCGCCAGCAGCCAAGTACCTACCTTGAGCACTGAAGCTTTCTTT; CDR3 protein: CASSQVPTLSTEAFF
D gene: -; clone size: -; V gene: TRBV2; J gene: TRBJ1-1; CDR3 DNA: TGTGCCAGCAGTTCAGGACTGGCCACTGAAGCTTTCTTT; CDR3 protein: CASSSGLATEAFF
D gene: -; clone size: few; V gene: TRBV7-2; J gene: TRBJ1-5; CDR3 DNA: TGTGCCAGCAGCTTACGGGTTCTCGGTCAGCCCCAGCATTTT; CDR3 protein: CASSLRVLGQPQHF
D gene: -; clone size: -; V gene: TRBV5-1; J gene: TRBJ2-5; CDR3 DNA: TGCGCCAGCAGCTTGGACAGGGCTGAGACCCAGTACTTC; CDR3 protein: CASSLDRAETQYF
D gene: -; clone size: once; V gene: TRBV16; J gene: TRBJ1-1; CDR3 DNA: TGTGCCAGCAGCCAATCGGCGGGGACCCGCACTGAAGCTTTCTTT; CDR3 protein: CASSQSAGTRTEAFF
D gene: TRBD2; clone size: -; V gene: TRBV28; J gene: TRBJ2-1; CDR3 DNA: TGTGCCAGCAGTTTTTCGGGGGGGGCCAATGAGCAGTTCTTC; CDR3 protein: CASSFSGGANEQFF